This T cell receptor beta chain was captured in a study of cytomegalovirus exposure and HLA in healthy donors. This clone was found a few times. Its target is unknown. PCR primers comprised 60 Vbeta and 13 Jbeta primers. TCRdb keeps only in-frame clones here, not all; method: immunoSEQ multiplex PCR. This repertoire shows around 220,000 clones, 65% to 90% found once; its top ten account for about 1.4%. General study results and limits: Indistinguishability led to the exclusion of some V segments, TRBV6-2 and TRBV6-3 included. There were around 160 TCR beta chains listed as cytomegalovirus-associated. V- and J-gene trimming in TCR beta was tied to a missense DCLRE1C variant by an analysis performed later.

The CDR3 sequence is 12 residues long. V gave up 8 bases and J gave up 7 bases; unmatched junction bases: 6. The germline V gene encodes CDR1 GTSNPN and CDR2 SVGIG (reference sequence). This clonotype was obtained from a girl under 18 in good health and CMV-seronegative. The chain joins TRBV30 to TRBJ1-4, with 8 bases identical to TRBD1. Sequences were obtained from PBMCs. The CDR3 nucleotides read TGTGCCCGGACAGGGCTGGTTGAAAAACTGTTTTTT. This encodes CARTGLVEKLFF.